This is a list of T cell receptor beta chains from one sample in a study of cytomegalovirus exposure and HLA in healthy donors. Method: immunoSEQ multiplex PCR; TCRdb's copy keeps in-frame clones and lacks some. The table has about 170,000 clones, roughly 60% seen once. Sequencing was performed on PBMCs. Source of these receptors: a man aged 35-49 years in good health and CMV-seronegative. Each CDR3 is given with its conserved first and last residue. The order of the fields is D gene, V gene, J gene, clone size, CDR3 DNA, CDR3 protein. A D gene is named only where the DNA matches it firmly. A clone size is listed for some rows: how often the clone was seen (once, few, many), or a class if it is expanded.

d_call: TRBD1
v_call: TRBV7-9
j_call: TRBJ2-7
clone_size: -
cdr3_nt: TGTGCCAGCAGCAAAGGACAGGGGGTATTCTACGAGCAGTACTTC
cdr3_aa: CASSKGQGVFYEQYF

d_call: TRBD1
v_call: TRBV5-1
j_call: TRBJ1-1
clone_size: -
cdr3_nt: TGCGCCAGCATGGACCAGCAGGGGGGCACTGAAGCTTTCTTT
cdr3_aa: CASMDQQGGTEAFF

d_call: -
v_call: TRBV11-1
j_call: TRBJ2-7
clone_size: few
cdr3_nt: TGTGCCAGCAGCTTATTACAGGACACCTACGAGCAGTACTTC
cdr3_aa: CASSLLQDTYEQYF

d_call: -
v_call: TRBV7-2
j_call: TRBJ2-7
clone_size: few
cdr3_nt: TGTGCCAGCAGCTCACCGGGACACACCTACGAGCAGTACTTC
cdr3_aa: CASSSPGHTYEQYF

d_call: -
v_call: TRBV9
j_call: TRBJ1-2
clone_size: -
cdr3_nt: TGTGCCAGCAGCGAGCAGCACGGAGGCCCCTATGGCTACACCTTC
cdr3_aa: CASSEQHGGPYGYTF

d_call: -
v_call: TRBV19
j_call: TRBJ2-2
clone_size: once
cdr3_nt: TGTGCCAGTAGTATACCCGGCAGGGGAAGGTCCGGGGAGCTGTTTTTT
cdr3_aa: CASSIPGRGRSGELFF

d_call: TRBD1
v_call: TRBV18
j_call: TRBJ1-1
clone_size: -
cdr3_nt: TGTGCCAGCTCACCAAGGAGGGGACAGGGGTCGAACACTGAAGCTTTCTTT
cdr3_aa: CASSPRRGQGSNTEAFF

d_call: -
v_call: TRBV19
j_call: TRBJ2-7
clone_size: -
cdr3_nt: TGTGCCAGTAGATCCCGGGACTTGACCTACGAGCAGTACTTC
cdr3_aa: CASRSRDLTYEQYF

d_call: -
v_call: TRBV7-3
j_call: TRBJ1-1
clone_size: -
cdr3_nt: TGTGCCAGCAGCTCTCGGGAAGGGACTGAAGCTTTCTTT
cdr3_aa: CASSSREGTEAFF

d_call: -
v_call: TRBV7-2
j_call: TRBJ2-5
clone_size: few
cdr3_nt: TGTGCCAGCAGCTTAGAGGCGGAGGAGACCCAGTACTTC
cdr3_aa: CASSLEAEETQYF

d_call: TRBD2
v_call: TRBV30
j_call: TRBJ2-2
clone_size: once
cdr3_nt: TGTGCCATGCTACTAGCGATCGCGAACACCGGGGAGCTGCTTTTT
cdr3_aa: CAMLLAIANTGELLF

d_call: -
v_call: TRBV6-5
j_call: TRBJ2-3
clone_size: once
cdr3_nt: TGTGCCAGCACCTATCCGGGGGCAGATACGCAGTATTTT
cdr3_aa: CASTYPGADTQYF

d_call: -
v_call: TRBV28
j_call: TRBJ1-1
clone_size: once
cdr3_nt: TGTGCCAGCCGCCCCCCCCGGGTCTCTGAAGCTTTCTTT
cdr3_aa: CASRPPRVSEAFF

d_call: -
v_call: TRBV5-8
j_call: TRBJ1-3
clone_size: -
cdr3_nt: TGTACCAGCAGCTTGTCGTGGGGGGGCTCTGGAAACACCATATATTTT
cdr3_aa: CTSSLSWGGSGNTIYF

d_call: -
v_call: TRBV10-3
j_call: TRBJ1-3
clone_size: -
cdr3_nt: TGTGCCACGGCAGGGTCCTCTGGAAACACCATATATTTT
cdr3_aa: CATAGSSGNTIYF

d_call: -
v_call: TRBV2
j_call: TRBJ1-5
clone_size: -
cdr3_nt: TGTGCCAGCAGTGAAGGGACAGCCTACAATCAGCCCCAGCATTTT
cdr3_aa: CASSEGTAYNQPQHF

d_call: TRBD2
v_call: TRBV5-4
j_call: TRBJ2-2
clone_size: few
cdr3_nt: TGTGCCAGCAGGCCGGGGCCAGCGGGGGACACCGGGGAGCTGTTTTTT
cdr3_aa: CASRPGPAGDTGELFF

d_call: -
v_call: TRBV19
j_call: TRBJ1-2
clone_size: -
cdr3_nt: TGTGCCAGTAGTACCACGACAGGAAACTATGGCTACACCTTC
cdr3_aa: CASSTTTGNYGYTF

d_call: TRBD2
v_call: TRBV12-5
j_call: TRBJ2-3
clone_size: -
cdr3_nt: TGTGCTAGTGGTATAGCGGGGGGTACAGATACGCAGTATTTT
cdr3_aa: CASGIAGGTDTQYF

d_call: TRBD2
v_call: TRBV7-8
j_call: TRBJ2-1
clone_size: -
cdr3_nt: TGTGCCAGCAGCTTAGACTCCTTAGCGGGAGGGTCCCACAATGAGCAGTTCTTC
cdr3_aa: CASSLDSLAGGSHNEQFF

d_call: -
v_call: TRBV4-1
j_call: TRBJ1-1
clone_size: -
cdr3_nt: TGCGCCAGCAGCCAAGTTAACCTAGTCAGTTACACTGAAGCTTTCTTT
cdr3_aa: CASSQVNLVSYTEAFF

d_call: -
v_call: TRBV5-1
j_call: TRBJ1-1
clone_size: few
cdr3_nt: TGCGCCAGCAGCTGGGGCGACACTGAAGCTTTCTTT
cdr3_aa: CASSWGDTEAFF

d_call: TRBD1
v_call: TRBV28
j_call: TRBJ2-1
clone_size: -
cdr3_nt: TGTGCCAGCAGTACAACAGGGGGAGCCTACAATGAGCAGTTCTTC
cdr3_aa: CASSTTGGAYNEQFF

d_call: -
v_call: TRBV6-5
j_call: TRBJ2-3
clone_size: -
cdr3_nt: TGTGCCAGCAGTTACTCGCCCCACCGGAGCACAGATACGCAGTATTTT
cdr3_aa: CASSYSPHRSTDTQYF

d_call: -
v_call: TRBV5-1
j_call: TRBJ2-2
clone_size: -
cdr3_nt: TGCGCCAGCAGCTTGGGCGTCCGGGCGGGCGGGGAGCTGTTTTTT
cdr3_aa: CASSLGVRAGGELFF

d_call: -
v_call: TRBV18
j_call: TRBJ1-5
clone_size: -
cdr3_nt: TGTGCCAGCTCACCGCAACAGGAACCTGCCGATCAGCCCCAGCATTTT
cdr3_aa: CASSPQQEPADQPQHF

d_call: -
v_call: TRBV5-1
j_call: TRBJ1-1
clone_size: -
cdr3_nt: TGCGCCAGCAGCTTGTGGGGGGTGGACACTGAAGCTTTCTTT
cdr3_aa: CASSLWGVDTEAFF

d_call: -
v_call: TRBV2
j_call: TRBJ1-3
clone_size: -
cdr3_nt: TGTGCCAGCAGTGAACCCCGGAGTGGAAACACCATATATTTT
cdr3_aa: CASSEPRSGNTIYF

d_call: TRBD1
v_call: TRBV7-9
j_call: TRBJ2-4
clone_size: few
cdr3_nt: TGTGCCAGCAGCTTAGAGGTGACAGGGGCCAAAAACATTCAGTACTTC
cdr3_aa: CASSLEVTGAKNIQYF

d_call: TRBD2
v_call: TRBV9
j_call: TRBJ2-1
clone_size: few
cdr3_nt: TGTGCCAGCAGCGTAGGGACTAGCTCCTACAATGAGCAGTTCTTC
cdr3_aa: CASSVGTSSYNEQFF

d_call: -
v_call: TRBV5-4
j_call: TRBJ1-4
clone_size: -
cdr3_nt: TGTGCCAGCAGCTTGAGGGCGGGGTCTAACGAAAAACTGTTTTTT
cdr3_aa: CASSLRAGSNEKLFF

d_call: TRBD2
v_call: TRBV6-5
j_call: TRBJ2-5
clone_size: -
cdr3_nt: TGTGCCAGCAGTTGGCAGCGGGGGGACGGGGAAGAGACCCAGTACTTC
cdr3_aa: CASSWQRGDGEETQYF

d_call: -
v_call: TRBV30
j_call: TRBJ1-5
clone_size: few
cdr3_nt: TGTGCCTGGGGCCAGGGTATCAATCAGCCCCAGCATTTT
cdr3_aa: CAWGQGINQPQHF

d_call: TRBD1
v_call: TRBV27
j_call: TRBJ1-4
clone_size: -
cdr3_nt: TGTGCCAGCAGGGGGGGACAGGATAATGAAAAACTGTTTTTT
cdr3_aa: CASRGGQDNEKLFF

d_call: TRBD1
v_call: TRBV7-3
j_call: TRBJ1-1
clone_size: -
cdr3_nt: TGTGCCAGCAGCGCCGACAGGGGGCTTGAAGCTTTCTTT
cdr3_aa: CASSADRGLEAFF